The present T cell receptor (beta chain) was sequenced within a study of cytomegalovirus exposure and HLA in healthy donors. There are a few counts of this clone. It was with 60 Vbeta and 13 Jbeta primers that the PCR ran. The repertoire was sequenced with immunoSEQ multiplex PCR; TCRdb's copy has only in-frame clones and lacks some. The sample yields roughly 100,000 clones, 10% seen once. The sample taken for sequencing was PBMCs. The sequence was collected from a man aged 40-55 years in good health and CMV-seropositive.

CDR3 DNA: TGCAGTGCTAGTGCAGGGGACAAACTGTTTTTT. It codes for CSASAGDKLFF. The chain couples TRBV20-1 to TRBJ1-4, with D perhaps matching TRBD1 (6 bases). The germline CDR1 and CDR2 sequences are DFQATT and SNEGSKA (reference sequence). Trimming took off 3 bases at V and 11 bases at J, with 10 bases between the two ends. The CDR3 spans 11 residues.